The 20 T cell receptor beta chains below were found in one sample sequenced in a study of CD8 T cells in Susac syndrome. RNA totalling roughly 0.45 to 1 ug underwent reverse transcription with random hexamers. One entry per CDR3 protein, called by TCRdb with MiXCR from the immunoSEQ multiplex PCR reads. The sample includes a few hundred thousand distinct CDR3 sequences, 90% to 95% of them seen just once. The material sequenced was CD8+ T cells from PBMCs. These receptors were taken from a human donor with multiple sclerosis.

The chain has TRBV5-6 and TRBJ2-7; possible D gene TRBD2, 5 bases. CDR1 is SGHDT, CDR2 YYEEEE, per germline. V lost 0 bases to trimming and J lost 7 bases, with 8 bases between them. The CDR3 runs to 12 residues. The CDR3 spells CASSLGWREQYF. DNA of the CDR3: TGTGCCAGCAGCTTGGGGTGGAGGGAGCAGTACTTC.

J is TRBJ1-3 and V is TRBV12-3 or TRBV12-4; 8 bases align to TRBD1. The CDR3 loop spans 15 amino acids. V dropped 2 bases and J dropped 2; count of bases not matched to a gene: 2. CDR3 bases: TGTGCCAGCAGTTTACTGACAGGGGCTGGAAACACCATATATTTT. Translated: CASSLLTGAGNTIYF.

The CDR3 reads CAWSAGPFSYEQYF. DNA of the CDR3: TGTGCCTGGAGTGCGGGCCCGTTCTCCTACGAGCAGTACTTC. This chain joins TRBV30 and TRBJ2-7; D not certain. The ends were cut back, 1 base at V and 0 bases at J, with 10 bases in the middle. This CDR3 spans 14 amino acids. CDR1 and CDR2 from the germline V gene are GTSNPN and SVGIG (reference sequence).

The rearrangement links TRBV5-5 to TRBJ1-1, with D unclear. V lost 0 bases and J 0 bases, leaving 6 bases between the germline ends. The germline gives CDR1 SGHKS, CDR2 YYEKEE (reference sequence). The CDR3 contains 14 residues. DNA for the CDR3: TGTGCCAGCAGCTTGGGACACGTGAACACTGAAGCTTTCTTT. This codes for CASSLGHVNTEAFF. The whole variable domain, filled in from reference TRBV5-5 and TRBJ1-1, reads DAGVTQSPTHLIKTRGQQVTLRCSPISGHKSVSWYQQVLGQGPQFIFQYYEKEERGRGNFPDRFSARQFPNYSSELNVNALLLGDSALYLCASSLGHVNTEAFFGQGTRLTVV.

The CDR3 nucleotides are TGTGCCAGCAGCTTGGTAGGGAAAGGCGAGCAGTACTTC. This codes for CASSLVGKGEQYF. The V and J genes are TRBV5-6 and TRBJ2-7; the D is unclear. With 0 bases removed from V and 6 bases from J, the gap between germline ends came to 10 bases. CDR1 SGHDT and CDR2 YYEEEE come from the germline V gene. This CDR3 region has 13 residues. Combining the CDR3 with reference TRBV5-6 and TRBJ2-7 gives the whole variable domain DAGVTQSPTHLIKTRGQQVTLRCSPKSGHDTVSWYQQALGQGPQFIFQYYEEEERQRGNFPDRFSGHQFPNYSSELNVNALLLGDSALYLCASSLVGKGEQYFGPGTRLTVT.

V gene TRBV7-9 combines with J gene TRBJ2-1; D call uncertain. Germline V CDR1 and CDR2: SEHNR, FQNEAQ (reference sequence). Deletions cut 4 bases from V and 1 base from J, with 11 bases between. There are 15 residues in the CDR3. CDR3: CASSSLHTSYNEQFF. CDR3 in DNA: TGTGCCAGCAGCTCCTTACACACTTCCTACAATGAGCAGTTCTTC.

The rearrangement joins TRBV4-1 to TRBJ2-4; D remains ambiguous. The germline V and J ends were trimmed by 8 bases and 0 bases, with 14 bases remaining between them. CDR1 and CDR2 (germline): MGHRA, YSYEKL. This CDR3 contains 15 residues. CDR3 bases: TGCGCCAGCTCTACCTCTGGGGTAGCCAAAAACATTCAGTACTTC. Translating gives CASSTSGVAKNIQYF.

The rearrangement uses TRBV20-1 and TRBJ1-1; D is possibly TRBD1 (5 bases). Germline lookup yields CDR1 DFQATT and CDR2 SNEGSKA (reference sequence). This CDR3 contains 16 residues. The V end was cut by 5 bases, the J end by 0 bases, with 19 bases between. CDR3 coding DNA: TGCAGTGCTTCGACCCGGGACTTCACGATGAACACTGAAGCTTTCTTT. It specifies CSASTRDFTMNTEAFF.

The chain employs TRBV20-1 and TRBJ2-5; no definite D call. This CDR3 has 17 amino acids. CDR1 is DFQATT and CDR2 is SNEGSKA in the germline V gene (reference sequence). V was trimmed by 6 bases and J by 2 bases, leaving 25 bases between them. DNA of the CDR3: TGCAGTGCGAACCCCCCAACTAAAAATGAGAAACAAGAGACCCAGTACTTC. This translates into CSANPPTKNEKQETQYF.

The chain recombines TRBV5-4 with TRBJ2-1; D call uncertain. The CDR3 spans 16 residues. Deletions cut 0 bases from V and 8 bases from J, with 18 bases between. Germline-derived CDR1 and CDR2 are SGHNT and YYREEE (reference sequence). The CDR3 spells CASSLGELDPGDEQFF. The CDR3 DNA follows: TGTGCCAGCAGCTTGGGCGAACTGGATCCCGGCGATGAGCAGTTCTTC.

The chain combines TRBV24-1 with TRBJ1-1; D is uncertain. The V gene lost 7 bases and the J gene lost 6 bases, with 11 bases spanning the gap. The CDR3 totals 12 residues. Germline CDR1 is KGHDR and CDR2 is SFDVKD. Here the CDR3 DNA reads TGTGCCACCAGAGGATTGGGCCCTGAAGCTTTCTTT. It codes for CATRGLGPEAFF.

The chain recombines TRBV20-1 with TRBJ2-1; TRBD2 aligns across 9 bases. This CDR3 spans 17 amino acids. V lost 3 bases to trimming and J lost 0 bases; unmatched junction nucleotides: 9. Germline V gives CDR1 DFQATT, CDR2 SNEGSKA (reference sequence). CDR3 residues: CSARPVPREGSYNEQFF. Written as DNA, the CDR3 is TGCAGTGCTAGGCCCGTCCCGCGGGAGGGCTCCTACAATGAGCAGTTCTTC.

This chain links TRBV13 with TRBJ2-3; no reliable D call. The CDR3 covers 15 residues. Germline loops: CDR1 PRHDT, CDR2 FYEKMQ (reference sequence). V lost 2 bases to trimming and J lost 4 bases, with 13 bases between them. CDR3 region: CASSLNGHNADTQYF. The CDR3 nucleotides read TGTGCCAGCAGCTTAAACGGGCACAATGCAGATACGCAGTATTTT.

The V gene is TRBV10-3, the J gene TRBJ1-1; D call uncertain. Germline lookup yields CDR1 ENHRY and CDR2 SYGVKD. V lost 3 bases and J lost 1, with 6 bases in between. The CDR3 runs to 13 residues. The CDR3 sequence is CAISDWWNTEAFF. DNA for the CDR3: TGTGCCATCAGTGATTGGTGGAACACTGAAGCTTTCTTT.

Only a few counts were recorded for this clonotype. In DNA form, the CDR3 reads TGTGCCAGCAGCGTAGCTAGCGGGGGCACAGATACGCAGTATTTT. This encodes CASSVASGGTDTQYF. The rearrangement links TRBV9 to TRBJ2-3; TRBD2 matches at 9 bases. V shed 0 bases and J 1 base; nucleotides not matched to a gene: 0. This CDR3 region has 15 residues. Germline CDR1 SGDLS, CDR2 YYNGEE.

This chain links TRBV19 with TRBJ1-1; TRBD1 matches at 7 bases. The CDR3 has 18 residues. CDR1 LNHDA and CDR2 SQIVND come from the germline V gene (reference sequence). V gave up 4 bases and J gave up 1 base; unmatched junction bases: 15. The CDR3 bases are TGTGCCAGTAGTACCCGACAGGGTTTATATTTGGGGAACACTGAAGCTTTCTTT. The encoded protein is CASSTRQGLYLGNTEAFF.

The rearrangement links TRBV7-3 to TRBJ2-3; D possibly corresponds to TRBD1 (6 bases). Trimming took off 1 base at V and 2 bases at J, with 13 bases between the two ends. CDR3 size: 16 residues. Germline values: CDR1 SGHTA, CDR2 FQGTGA. The CDR3 region is CASSLRGLPPTDTQYF. CDR3 bases: TGTGCCAGCAGCTTAAGGGGGCTACCACCCACAGATACGCAGTATTTT.

The chain has TRBV30 and TRBJ2-2, with TRBD2 matching over 8 bases. CDR1 and CDR2 from the germline V gene are GTSNPN and SVGIG (reference sequence). The ends lost 8 bases at V and 7 bases at J; junction bases unmatched: 3. This CDR3 is built from 11 residues. The CDR3 DNA sequence: TGTGCCGGGCGGGAGGTCGGGGAGCTGTTTTTT. It codes for CAGREVGELFF.

The genes are TRBV30 and TRBJ1-2, with D possibly being TRBD1 (5 bases). The germline V gene has CDR1 GTSNPN and CDR2 SVGIG (reference sequence). This CDR3 spans 13 amino acids. Trimming stripped 4 bases from V and 4 bases from J, with 13 bases between. CDR3: CAWNPTGSYGYTF. Written as DNA, the CDR3 is TGTGCCTGGAACCCCACAGGATCCTATGGCTACACCTTC. The full variable domain, in which reference TRBV30 and TRBJ1-2 provide the parts outside the CDR3, is SQTIHQWPATLVQPVGSPLSLECTVEGTSNPNLYWYRQAAGRGLQLLFYSVGIGQISSEVPQNLSASRPQDRQFILSSKKLLLSDSGFYLCAWNPTGSYGYTFGSGTRLTVV.

The chain carries TRBV7-9 and TRBJ2-2, with unresolved D. This CDR3 is 12 amino acids long. Germline V gene lookup returns CDR1 SEHNR and CDR2 FQNEAQ (reference sequence). V lost 5 bases, J lost 8 bases, and 9 bases lay in between. The CDR3 DNA is TGTGCCAGCAGCCCACCGAAGGGGGAGCTGTTTTTT. It codes for CASSPPKGELFF.